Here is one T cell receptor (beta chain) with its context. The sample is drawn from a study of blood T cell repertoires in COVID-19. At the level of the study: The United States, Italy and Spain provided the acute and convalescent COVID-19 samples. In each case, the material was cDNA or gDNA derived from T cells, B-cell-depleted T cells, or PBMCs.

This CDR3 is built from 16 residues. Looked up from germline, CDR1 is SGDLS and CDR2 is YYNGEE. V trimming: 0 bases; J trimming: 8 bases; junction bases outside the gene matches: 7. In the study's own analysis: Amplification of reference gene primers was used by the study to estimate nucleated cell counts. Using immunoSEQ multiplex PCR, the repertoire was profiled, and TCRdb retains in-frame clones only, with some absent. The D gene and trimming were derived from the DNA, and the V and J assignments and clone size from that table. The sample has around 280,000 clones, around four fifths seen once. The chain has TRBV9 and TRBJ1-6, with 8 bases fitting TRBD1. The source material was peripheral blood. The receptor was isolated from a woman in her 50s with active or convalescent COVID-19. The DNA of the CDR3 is TGTGCCAGCAGCGTAGCTACGGGACAGGCCGATTCACCCCTCCACTTT. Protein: CASSVATGQADSPLHF.